The next 29 T cell receptor beta chains were all read from a single sample in a study of OX40 agonist ivuxolimab in advanced cancers. The repertoire was sequenced with immunoSEQ multiplex PCR; TCRdb's copy has only in-frame clones and lacks some. The repertoire has tens of thousands of clones, around 90% of them found once; the top ten carry approximately 0.5%. The sample here was CD4+ or CD8+ T cells sorted from blood, taken in a trial of the OX40 agonist ivuxolimab. The receptor set was obtained from an adult with an advanced solid tumor such as melanoma, head and neck, liver or kidney cancer.

The CDR3 reads CAWSRDRGRGSPSYEQYF. DNA for the CDR3: TGTGCCTGGAGTAGGGACAGGGGGCGCGGGTCCCCCTCCTACGAGCAGTACTTC. The V call is TRBV30, the J call TRBJ2-7, with 12 bases matching TRBD1. The CDR3 spans 18 residues. Germline lookup yields CDR1 GTSNPN and CDR2 SVGIG (reference sequence). J was trimmed by 0 bases and V by 2 bases; bases with no gene match: 11.

The DNA of the CDR3 is TGCAGCGTCGCCCGGACTAGCGGAGCGAACACCGGGGAGCTGTTTTTT. This sequence encodes CSVARTSGANTGELFF. The rearrangement uses TRBV29-1 and TRBJ2-2; the match to TRBD2 covers 10 bases. After removal of 6 bases from V and 0 bases from J, the junction contained 7 bases not matched to a gene. The germline V gene encodes CDR1 SQVTM and CDR2 ANQGSEA. This CDR3 comprises 16 residues.

The chain couples TRBV7-3 to TRBJ2-2; TRBD2 matches at 9 bases. Trimming removed 0 bases from V and 5 bases from J; junction bases left unmatched: 7. Germline-derived CDR1 and CDR2 are SGHTA and FQGTGA. There are 17 residues in the CDR3. The chain's CDR3 is CASSLTGESGRTGELFF. Written as DNA, the CDR3 is TGTGCCAGCAGCTTAACGGGGGAAAGCGGGAGGACCGGGGAGCTGTTTTTT.

This clone was counted once. V and J are TRBV5-6 and TRBJ2-5, with a possible D match to TRBD2 (6 bases). V shed 7 bases and J shed 5 bases, with 18 bases lying between them. Per the germline V gene, CDR1 is SGHDT and CDR2 is YYEEEE. CDR3 length equals 14 residues. Here the CDR3 reads CASGGIGRSETQYF. CDR3 nucleotides: TGTGCCAGCGGCGGGATTGGGCGGTCGGAGACCCAGTACTTC.

This chain connects TRBV2 to TRBJ2-1, with D perhaps matching TRBD1 (5 bases). Between the trimmed V and J ends, which lost 7 bases and 0 bases, there was a span of 16 bases. Germline V gene data show CDR1 as SNHLY and CDR2 as FYNNEI. The CDR3 has 16 amino acids. CDR3 DNA sequence: TGTGCCAGCACCCTGAAGGGGCCAGTCTCCTACAATGAGCAGTTCTTC. It yields the protein CASTLKGPVSYNEQFF.

The chain has TRBV5-1 and TRBJ2-2; D ambiguous. Germline V gene data show CDR1 as SGHRS and CDR2 as YFSETQ. The V end was cut by 0 bases, the J end by 6 bases, with 12 bases between. The CDR3 contains 15 residues. CDR3 coding DNA: TGCGCCAGCAGCTTGGCCGGTTGGAGTGCCGGGGAGCTGTTTTTT. It is translated as CASSLAGWSAGELFF.

V gene TRBV5-1 combines with J gene TRBJ2-5; the D gene is possibly TRBD2 (6 bases). The CDR3 length is 16 residues. Germline values: CDR1 SGHRS, CDR2 YFSETQ. V lost 0 bases and J lost 2, with 14 bases in between. Here the CDR3 reads CASSLARDWQQETQYF. As DNA, the CDR3 is TGCGCCAGCAGCTTGGCCCGGGACTGGCAGCAAGAGACCCAGTACTTC.

The rearrangement joins TRBV2 to TRBJ2-5, with TRBD2 identical over 10 bases. V lost 5 bases and J lost 5; bases outside the gene matches: 8. CDR1 and CDR2 (germline): SNHLY, FYNNEI. The CDR3 consists of 15 residues. The CDR3 coding sequence is TGTGCCAGCAGTTGGTCTAGCGGGAGTTGGGAGACCCAGTACTTC. Its translation is CASSWSSGSWETQYF.

The CDR3 bases are TGCGCCAGCAGTCCCTCCCCCGGGACAGGGGCCGCTTTCTTT. This translates into CASSPSPGTGAAFF. V gene TRBV23-1 combines with J gene TRBJ1-1; the match to TRBD1 covers 10 bases. TRBV23-1 is identified as an open reading frame with a role that is uncertain. This CDR3 contains 14 residues. V shed 4 bases, J shed 11 bases, and the junction held 10 bases outside the gene matches.

The gene calls are TRBV2 and TRBJ1-5; D is ambiguous. Per germline, CDR1 SNHLY and CDR2 FYNNEI. The CDR3 is made up of 14 amino acids. V gave up 4 bases and J gave up 3 bases, with 10 bases separating them. For the CDR3, the DNA is TGTGCCAGCAGTGCAAGGGTCCCCAATCAGCCCCAGCATTTT. Amino acids: CASSARVPNQPQHF.

This chain connects TRBV7-9 to TRBJ2-1; D unclear. The germline V and J ends were trimmed by 5 bases and 7 bases, with 18 bases remaining between them. Germline CDR1 reads SEHNR; CDR2 reads FQNEAQ (reference sequence). The CDR3 covers 15 residues. The CDR3 DNA is TGTGCCAGCAGCCCAATGAAGGTCCTCGGAAATGAGCAGTTCTTC. Amino acids: CASSPMKVLGNEQFF.

The rearrangement links TRBV20-1 to TRBJ2-7; D perhaps matches TRBD1 (5 bases). The CDR3 is 9 amino acids. V was cut by 8 bases and J by 11 bases, with 13 bases left in between. Germline V gene lookup returns CDR1 DFQATT and CDR2 SNEGSKA (reference sequence). The CDR3 reads CSPLPDKYF. CDR3 sequence (DNA): TGCAGTCCCCTCCCGGACAAGTACTTC.

The chain has TRBV19 and TRBJ2-5, with D possibly being TRBD2 (6 bases). The CDR3 contains 15 residues. The V and J ends lost 8 bases and 0 bases respectively, with 16 bases between them. Germline CDR1 reads LNHDA; CDR2 reads SQIVND (reference sequence). The DNA for the CDR3 is TGTGCCAGTGCTACCCCGGGACTGGACCAAGAGACCCAGTACTTC. It specifies CASATPGLDQETQYF.

DNA of the CDR3: TGTGCCAGCAATCACAGGGGGCTTAACTATGGCTACACCTTC. It codes for CASNHRGLNYGYTF. The chain has TRBV6-1 and TRBJ1-2; the match to TRBD1 covers 9 bases. Trimming took 7 bases from V and 1 from J; bases not matched to a gene: 4. The germline V gene has CDR1 MNHNS and CDR2 SASEGT. The CDR3 is 14 residues long.

The genes are TRBV27 and TRBJ1-5; unclear D gene. The ends were cut back, 3 bases at V and 5 bases at J, with 8 bases in the middle. This CDR3 spans 13 amino acids. Germline CDR1 reads MNHEY; CDR2 reads SMNVEV (reference sequence). In DNA, the CDR3 is TGTGCCAGCAGTTTCTCGACTTATCAGCCCCAGCATTTT. Protein product: CASSFSTYQPQHF.

The rearrangement links TRBV27 to TRBJ2-3; D unclear. The CDR3 consists of 14 residues. Trimming stripped 8 bases from V and 2 bases from J, with 14 bases between. The germline V gene has CDR1 MNHEY and CDR2 SMNVEV (reference sequence). In DNA, the CDR3 is TGTGCCAGCGCCCGGGCAAAAGTCACAGATACGCAGTATTTT. Amino acid sequence: CASARAKVTDTQYF.

The chain joins TRBV29-1 to TRBJ1-5, with TRBD1 as a possible D gene (6 bases). Germline CDR1 SQVTM, CDR2 ANQGSEA. The CDR3 contains 13 residues. Trimming removed 6 bases at V and 3 bases at J, with 12 bases between. In DNA, the CDR3 is TGCAGCGTCTCCACAGGGCTCAATCAGCCCCAGCATTTT. The encoded protein is CSVSTGLNQPQHF.

This clone was seen just once. The V gene is TRBV7-9, the J gene TRBJ2-5; D call uncertain. This CDR3 spans 13 amino acids. V lost 0 bases and J lost 5, with 7 bases in between. The germline V gene has CDR1 SEHNR and CDR2 FQNEAQ (reference sequence). The CDR3 nucleotides are TGTGCCAGCAGCTTAGCGCCCGGGGAGACCCAGTACTTC. Protein: CASSLAPGETQYF.

This chain joins TRBV27 and TRBJ2-5; TRBD2 agrees at 8 bases. CDR1 and CDR2 (germline): MNHEY, SMNVEV (reference sequence). The CDR3 totals 16 residues. V lost 6 bases to trimming and J lost 1 base; unmatched junction nucleotides: 10. The CDR3 DNA sequence: TGTGCCAGCAGCCCGACCCCCACTAGCGGCCAAGAGACCCAGTACTTC. Translating gives CASSPTPTSGQETQYF.

The gene calls are TRBV4-1 and TRBJ2-3, with 14 positions matching TRBD2. V lost 2 bases to trimming and J lost 4 bases; unmatched junction nucleotides: 5. This CDR3 spans 17 amino acids. Germline-derived CDR1 and CDR2 are MGHRA and YSYEKL. This chain's CDR3 is CASSQSGLAGVPDTQYF. The CDR3 bases are TGCGCCAGCAGCCAATCGGGACTAGCGGGAGTTCCAGATACGCAGTATTTT.

This rearrangement joins TRBV2 to TRBJ2-5, with TRBD1 matching 7 bases. V was pared by 7 bases and J by 5 bases, with 1 base of the junction left unmatched. The CDR3 covers 11 residues. From germline, CDR1 is SNHLY and CDR2 FYNNEI. CDR3 DNA sequence: TGTGCCAGCAAGGGGGCGGAGACCCAGTACTTC. This codes for CASKGAETQYF.

This clone was picked up a small number of times. The chain combines TRBV18 with TRBJ2-7; 11 positions match TRBD2. Trimming at V came to 6 bases and at J to 5 bases, leaving 9 bases not matched to a gene. Germline values: CDR1 KGHSH, CDR2 LQKENI. CDR3 size: 15 residues. For the CDR3, the DNA is TGTGCCAGCTCCCCAACGACTAGCGGGAATAACGAGCAGTACTTC. Its protein is CASSPTTSGNNEQYF.

The gene calls are TRBV5-4 and TRBJ2-1; 10 nucleotides agree with TRBD2. Germline CDR1 reads SGHNT; CDR2 reads YYREEE (reference sequence). This CDR3 is built from 16 residues. V lost 4 bases to trimming and J lost 1 base; unmatched junction nucleotides: 5. In nucleotides, the CDR3 is TGTGCCAGCAGCGTTCCGGGACTAGCGTCCTACAATGAGCAGTTCTTC. It is translated as CASSVPGLASYNEQFF.

This chain joins TRBV27 and TRBJ2-2, with 7 positions matching TRBD2. The CDR3 runs 17 residues. The J segment lost 4 bases and the V segment lost 1 base, leaving 9 bases of the junction unmatched. Looked up from germline, CDR1 is MNHEY and CDR2 is SMNVEV (reference sequence). In nucleotides, the CDR3 is TGTGCCAGCAGTTTATTGCGGCTAGCGGAGGGCACCGGGGAGCTGTTTTTT. Translating gives CASSLLRLAEGTGELFF.

As DNA, the CDR3 is TGTGCCGTAGGAGACAGGGGAGATACGCAGTATTTT. This gives the protein CAVGDRGDTQYF. The V call is TRBV25-1, the J call TRBJ2-3, with TRBD1 matching 8 bases. V was pared by 11 bases and J by 5 bases, with 6 bases of the junction left unmatched. This CDR3 contains 12 residues. Germline V gives CDR1 MGHDK, CDR2 SYGVNS.

The V call is TRBV6-1, the J call TRBJ2-1; tentatively, D is TRBD2 (6 bases). CDR1 and CDR2 (germline): MNHNS, SASEGT. This CDR3 is built from 15 residues. V was trimmed by 6 bases and J by 5 bases, leaving 17 bases between them. The CDR3, as DNA: TGTGCCAGCAGGGAGGGGACTTTCGTAAACAATGAGCAGTTCTTC. Translating it yields CASREGTFVNNEQFF.

The V gene is TRBV29-1, the J gene TRBJ2-5; D gene ambiguous. Trimming took off 4 bases at V and 5 bases at J, with 5 bases between the two ends. The CDR3 is 10 residues long. Germline values: CDR1 SQVTM, CDR2 ANQGSEA. The CDR3 nucleotides are TGCAGCGTTGCAAGGGAGACCCAGTACTTC. Translation: CSVARETQYF.

J is TRBJ2-7 and V is TRBV4-2; 11 positions agree with TRBD2. The CDR3 covers 15 residues. The germline gives CDR1 LGHNA, CDR2 YNFKEQ. V was pared by 1 base and J by 2 bases, with 1 base of the junction left unmatched. In nucleotides, the CDR3 is TGTGCCAGCAGCCAAGGACTAGCGGGACCCTACGAGCAGTACTTC. Translation: CASSQGLAGPYEQYF.

This rearrangement joins TRBV11-3 to TRBJ2-5; the D is unclear. CDR3 size: 12 residues. Trimming shortened V by 2 bases and J by 5 bases, and 6 bases separated the two germline ends. Germline V gives CDR1 SGHNT, CDR2 YENEEA. CDR3 in amino acids: CASSLNPETQYF. The CDR3 bases are TGTGCCAGCAGCTTAAACCCGGAGACCCAGTACTTC.